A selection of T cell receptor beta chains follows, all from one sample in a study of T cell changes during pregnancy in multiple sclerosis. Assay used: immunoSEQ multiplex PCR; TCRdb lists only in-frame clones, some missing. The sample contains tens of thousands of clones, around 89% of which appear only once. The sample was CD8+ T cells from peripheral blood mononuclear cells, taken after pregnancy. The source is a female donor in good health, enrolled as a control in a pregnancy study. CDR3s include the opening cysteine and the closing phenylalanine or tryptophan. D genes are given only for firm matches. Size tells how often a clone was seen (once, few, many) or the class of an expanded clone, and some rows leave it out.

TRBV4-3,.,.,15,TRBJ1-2,TGCGCCAGCAGCCAAGATGGAGTAAATAACTATGGCTACACCTTC,CASSQDGVNNYGYTF
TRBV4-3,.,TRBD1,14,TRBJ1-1,TGCGCCAGCAGCCCCCTACAGGGGGGCACTGAAGCTTTCTTT,CASSPLQGGTEAFF
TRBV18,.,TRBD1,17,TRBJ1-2,TGTGCCAGCTCCCAGGACAGGGAAGTTGAAGTATTAAGAGGCTACACCTTC,CASSQDREVEVLRGYTF
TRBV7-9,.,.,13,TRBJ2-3,TGTGCCGGTGAGGCGCGAAGCACAGATACGCAGTATTTT,CAGEARSTDTQYF
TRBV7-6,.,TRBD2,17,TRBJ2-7,TGTGCCAGCAGCTTAGCGAGCGGGGATGTCGGGACCTACGAACAGTACTTC,CASSLASGDVGTYEQYF
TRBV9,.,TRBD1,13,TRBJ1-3,TGTGCCAGCAGCGACGGACAGGGTCACACCATATATTTT,CASSDGQGHTIYF
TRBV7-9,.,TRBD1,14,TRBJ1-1,TGTGCCAGCAGCTTAGAGGGACAGGCCAATGAAGCTTTCTTT,CASSLEGQANEAFF
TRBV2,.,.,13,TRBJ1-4,TGTGCCAGCAACAGGGCCTTTAATGAAAAACTGTTTTTT,CASNRAFNEKLFF
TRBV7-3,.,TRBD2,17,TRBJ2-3,TGTGCCAGCAGCCCGGACACAGCGGGGGGGCCCGGAGATACGCAGTATTTT,CASSPDTAGGPGDTQYF
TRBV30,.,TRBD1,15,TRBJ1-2,TGTGCCTGGAGTGTTGGGACAGGGGACTACGTTGGCTACACCTTC,CAWSVGTGDYVGYTF
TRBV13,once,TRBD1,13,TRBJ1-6,TGTGCCAGCAGCTGGACAGGGAATTCACCCCTCCACTTT,CASSWTGNSPLHF
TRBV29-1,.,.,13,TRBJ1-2,TGCAGCGTTCCTCATCAGGGTCTGCAGGGCTACACCTTC,CSVPHQGLQGYTF
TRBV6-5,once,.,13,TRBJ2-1,TGTGCCAGCAGCCCCTCCCTCGCGAGGGAGCAGTTCTTC,CASSPSLAREQFF
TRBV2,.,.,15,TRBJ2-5,TGTGCCAGCAGTGAGTGGCAGGGATACCAAGAGACCCAGTACTTC,CASSEWQGYQETQYF
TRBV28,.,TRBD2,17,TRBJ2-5,TGTGCCAGCAGTCACACCCCCCTAGCGGGTTTCCAAGAGACCCAGTACTTC,CASSHTPLAGFQETQYF
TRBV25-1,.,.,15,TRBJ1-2,TGTGCCAGCAGTGGGATACAGGATCTCAACTATGGCTACACCTTC,CASSGIQDLNYGYTF
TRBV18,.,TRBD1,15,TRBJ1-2,TGTGCCAGCTCATCTGGGACAGGATCGGCGTATGGCTACACCTTC,CASSSGTGSAYGYTF
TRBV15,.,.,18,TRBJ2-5,TGTGCCACCAGCAGAACTCTGTCGAGCGGACTGATCCAAGAGACCCAGTACTTC,CATSRTLSSGLIQETQYF
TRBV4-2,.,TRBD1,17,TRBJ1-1,TGTGCCAGCAGCGAACAGGGGGTGGGGGTGCGAGACACTGAAGCTTTCTTT,CASSEQGVGVRDTEAFF
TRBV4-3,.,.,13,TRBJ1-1,TGCGCCAGCAGCCAAGGGTCCGGGACTGAAGCTTTCTTT,CASSQGSGTEAFF